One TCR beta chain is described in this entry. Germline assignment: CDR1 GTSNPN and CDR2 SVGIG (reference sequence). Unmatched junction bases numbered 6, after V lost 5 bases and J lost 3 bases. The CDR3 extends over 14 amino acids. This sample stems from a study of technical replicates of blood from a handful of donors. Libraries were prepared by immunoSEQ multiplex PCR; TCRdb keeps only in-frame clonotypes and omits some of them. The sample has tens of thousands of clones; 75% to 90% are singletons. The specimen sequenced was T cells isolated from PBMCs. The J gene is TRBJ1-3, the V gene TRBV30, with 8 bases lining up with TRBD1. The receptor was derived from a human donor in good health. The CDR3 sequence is CAWRPTGVGNTIYF. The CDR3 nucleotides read TGTGCCTGGCGTCCGACAGGGGTTGGAAACACCATATATTTT.